The 24 T cell receptor beta chains in this list originate from one sample, sequenced in a study of PD-L1 blockade in urothelial cancer. Time point described: pretreatment peripheral blood. Profiled with immunoSEQ multiplex PCR; TCRdb holds only in-frame clones, not every one. The table includes 60,000 or so clones, about 85% detected once. The sample here was PBMCs, taken around atezolizumab (anti-PD-L1) treatment. The origin of the receptors is a man between 65 and 80 years old with urothelial cancer.

The gene calls are TRBV7-3 and TRBJ1-5, with D tentatively TRBD1 (6 bases). Per germline, CDR1 SGHTA and CDR2 FQGTGA. Trimming left V 0 bases short and J 4 bases short, with 16 bases between. This CDR3 is 17 amino acids long. This CDR3 reads CASSLTGLGHPNQPQHF. CDR3 in DNA: TGTGCCAGCAGCTTAACAGGGCTGGGACACCCAAATCAGCCCCAGCATTTT. The full variable domain, completed using reference TRBV7-3 and TRBJ1-5, is GAGVSQTPSNKVTEKGKYVELRCDPISGHTALYWYRQSLGQGPEFLIYFQGTGAADDSGLPNDRFFAVRPEGSVSTLKIQRTERGDSAVYLCASSLTGLGHPNQPQHFGDGTRLSIL.

This chain uses TRBV7-3 with TRBJ2-1, with D possibly being TRBD2 (6 bases). The CDR3 has 14 residues. Trimming pared 4 bases from V and 0 bases from J, leaving 7 bases between. The germline V gene encodes CDR1 SGHTA and CDR2 FQGTGA. The CDR3 DNA is TGTGCCAGCAGCTCGACTAGCTCCTACAATGAGCAGTTCTTC. Its protein product is CASSSTSSYNEQFF.

This chain links TRBV2 with TRBJ2-5, with a possible D match to TRBD2 (6 bases). The CDR3 is 12 residues long. The germline V gene encodes CDR1 SNHLY and CDR2 FYNNEI. Trimming pared 6 bases from V and 5 bases from J, leaving 10 bases between. CDR3: CASRSGVETQYF. Here the CDR3 DNA reads TGTGCCAGCAGGTCGGGAGTTGAGACCCAGTACTTC.

The CDR3, as DNA: TGTGCCAGCAGCGTAGGACAAGGGACTAGCGCCACCAATGAGCAGTTCTTC. Translated: CASSVGQGTSATNEQFF. The chain joins TRBV9 to TRBJ2-1; the match to TRBD2 covers 10 bases. The CDR3 length is 17 residues. Trimming cost V 0 bases and J 6 bases; bases outside gene matches: 9. CDR1 is SGDLS and CDR2 is YYNGEE in the germline V gene.

CDR3 sequence reads: CASSLASETSYEQYF. The DNA of the CDR3 is TGTGCCAGCAGCTTAGCTAGTGAGACCTCCTACGAGCAGTACTTC. This chain connects TRBV11-2 to TRBJ2-7; D ambiguous. The germline V and J ends were trimmed by 1 base and 0 bases, with 10 bases remaining between them. CDR1 is SGHAT and CDR2 is FQNNGV in the germline V gene. CDR3 length equals 15 residues.

The chain carries TRBV28 and TRBJ2-7; no reliable D call. Germline V CDR1 and CDR2: MDHEN, SYDVKM. This CDR3 has 11 amino acids. Between the trimmed V and J ends, which lost 4 bases and 3 bases, there was a span of 4 bases. The CDR3 DNA reads TGTGCCAGCAGTTCCCGCTACGAGCAGTACTTC. Amino acids: CASSSRYEQYF.

The chain employs TRBV5-1 and TRBJ1-1; 8 bases align to TRBD1. The CDR3 covers 14 residues. V gave up 4 bases and J gave up 0 bases; unmatched junction bases: 2. Per germline, CDR1 SGHRS and CDR2 YFSETQ. The chain's CDR3 is CASSQGAVNTEAFF. The CDR3 DNA is TGCGCCAGCAGCCAGGGGGCTGTGAACACTGAAGCTTTCTTT.

The chain recombines TRBV7-2 with TRBJ1-1; D gene uncertain. V gave up 3 bases and J gave up 1 base, with 12 bases separating them. This CDR3 has 15 amino acids. Germline V gives CDR1 SGHTA, CDR2 FQGNSA. DNA for the CDR3: TGTGCCAGCAGCTTCCGGAGGTTAACGAACACTGAAGCTTTCTTT. Translation: CASSFRRLTNTEAFF.

The chain uses TRBV19 and TRBJ2-7; D may be TRBD2 (7 bases). The CDR3 extends over 16 amino acids. From germline, CDR1 is LNHDA and CDR2 SQIVND (reference sequence). The V gene lost 5 bases and the J gene lost 2 bases, with 19 bases spanning the gap. CDR3 residues: CASSPRGGGRAYEQYF. The CDR3 nucleotides read TGTGCCAGTAGTCCGAGGGGCGGGGGCCGGGCCTACGAGCAGTACTTC. Full variable domain (missing parts from reference TRBV19 and TRBJ2-7): DGGITQSPKYLFRKEGQNVTLSCEQNLNHDAMYWYRQDPGQGLRLIYYSQIVNDFQKGDIAEGYSVSREKKESFPLTVTSAQKNPTAFYLCASSPRGGGRAYEQYFGPGTRLTVT.

The CDR3 spells CAWSSDYLGNEQYF. In DNA, the CDR3 is TGTGCCTGGAGTTCGGACTACCTCGGAAACGAGCAGTACTTC. The rearrangement joins TRBV30 to TRBJ2-7, with a possible D match to TRBD2 (6 bases). The CDR3 totals 14 residues. Deletions cut 2 bases from V and 5 bases from J, with 16 bases between. Per the germline V gene, CDR1 is GTSNPN and CDR2 is SVGIG (reference sequence).

This clone was seen a few times. V gene TRBV9 combines with J gene TRBJ2-2; possible D gene TRBD2, 5 bases. V lost 4 bases and J 1 base, leaving 11 bases between the germline ends. CDR3 length equals 15 residues. CDR1 and CDR2 from the germline V gene are SGDLS and YYNGEE. CDR3 sequence: CASSLSGLNTGELFF. The CDR3 nucleotides read TGTGCCAGCAGCTTGAGCGGACTGAACACCGGGGAGCTGTTTTTT.

The V gene is TRBV30, the J gene TRBJ1-1, with D possibly matching TRBD1 (5 bases). Germline CDR1 GTSNPN, CDR2 SVGIG (reference sequence). The germline V and J ends were trimmed by 3 bases and 4 bases, with 15 bases remaining between them. The CDR3 runs to 14 residues. The CDR3 DNA follows: TGTGCCTGGAGCCCGGCAGGGATCGCCACTGAAGCTTTCTTT. Translating it yields CAWSPAGIATEAFF.

This chain links TRBV9 with TRBJ1-2; possibly TRBD1 for D (5 bases). The CDR3 sequence is 13 residues long. Trimming pared 2 bases from V and 7 bases from J, leaving 12 bases between. Per germline, CDR1 SGDLS and CDR2 YYNGEE. The CDR3 bases are TGTGCCAGCAGCGTTACTCCAGGGTCTGGCTACACCTTC. This codes for CASSVTPGSGYTF.

This clone appeared a single time. This CDR3 reads CASSLAQDSGANVLTF. CDR3 nucleotides: TGCGCCAGCAGCTTGGCCCAGGACTCTGGGGCCAACGTCCTGACTTTC. The V call is TRBV5-1, the J call TRBJ2-6; no definite D call. V lost 0 bases, J lost 0 bases, and 7 bases lay in between. Germline V gene lookup returns CDR1 SGHRS and CDR2 YFSETQ. The CDR3 spans 16 residues.

This chain joins TRBV25-1 and TRBJ2-2, with D possibly being TRBD1 (5 bases). CDR1 is MGHDK, CDR2 SYGVNS, per germline. V lost 7 bases and J lost 1, with 7 bases in between. The CDR3 consists of 13 residues. Here the CDR3 reads CASTTGNTGELFF. CDR3 in DNA: TGTGCCAGCACTACAGGGAACACCGGGGAGCTGTTTTTT.

The chain is built from TRBV18 and TRBJ1-1, with 8 nucleotides matching TRBD1. This CDR3 spans 13 amino acids. V shed 0 bases and J 12 bases; nucleotides not matched to a gene: 6. The germline V gene has CDR1 KGHSH and CDR2 LQKENI. The CDR3 here is CASSPPPGGKTFF. DNA of the CDR3: TGTGCCAGCTCACCACCGCCAGGGGGCAAAACTTTCTTT.

This chain connects TRBV9 to TRBJ2-2, with 7 bases that match TRBD1. The V and J ends lost 8 bases and 4 bases, in that order; junction bases with no gene match: 11. CDR1 is SGDLS and CDR2 is YYNGEE in the germline V gene. The CDR3 loop spans 15 amino acids. CDR3 in DNA: TGTGCCAGTCAAGGGGGCGCAATTGGCACCGGGGAGCTGTTTTTT. Its protein product is CASQGGAIGTGELFF.

This chain links TRBV9 with TRBJ2-1, with a weak D call TRBD2 (6 bases). The CDR3 spans 12 residues. Germline V gene sequence: CDR1 SGDLS, CDR2 YYNGEE. Trimming took off 0 bases at V and 10 bases at J, with 8 bases between the two ends. For the CDR3, the DNA is TGTGCCAGCAGCGTAGGACGGGAGGAGCAGTTCTTC. Amino acid sequence: CASSVGREEQFF.

This clone was seen once. The genes are TRBV5-1 and TRBJ2-7; a weak D match, TRBD1 (6 bases). Germline V gene lookup returns CDR1 SGHRS and CDR2 YFSETQ. The ends were cut back, 8 bases at V and 4 bases at J, with 37 bases in the middle. This CDR3 comprises 20 residues. The CDR3 spells CARPKSGRPGADASTYEQYF. The CDR3 bases are TGCGCCAGACCTAAATCGGGTCGGCCAGGGGCAGATGCTTCCACTTACGAGCAGTACTTC.

The CDR3 DNA sequence: TGTGCCAGTAGTATCGGGACAGGGGTGAGCAATCAGCCCCAGCATTTT. Encoded protein: CASSIGTGVSNQPQHF. This sequence joins TRBV19 and TRBJ1-5, with 10 bases lining up with TRBD1. With 3 bases clipped from V and 1 base from J, the junction kept 3 bases outside the gene matches. CDR3 length: 16 residues. Germline assignment: CDR1 LNHDA and CDR2 SQIVND (reference sequence).

The chain couples TRBV2 to TRBJ1-5; D gene unclear. V was cut by 7 bases and J by 0 bases, with 13 bases left in between. This CDR3 contains 15 residues. CDR1 SNHLY and CDR2 FYNNEI come from the germline V gene. The chain's CDR3 is CASNPGGGSNQPQHF. The CDR3, as DNA: TGTGCCAGCAACCCTGGAGGAGGTAGCAATCAGCCCCAGCATTTT.

The J gene is TRBJ2-7, the V gene TRBV15, with 12 nucleotides matching TRBD2. The CDR3 totals 15 residues. V shed 5 bases, J shed 6 bases, and the junction held 8 bases outside the gene matches. Germline CDR1 LNHNV, CDR2 YYDKDF (reference sequence). The CDR3 spells CATSPRLAGEVEQYF. The CDR3 nucleotides are TGTGCCACCAGCCCAAGACTAGCGGGAGAGGTCGAGCAGTACTTC.

The rearrangement uses TRBV7-8 and TRBJ2-5, with 9 bases identical to TRBD2. The CDR3 contains 15 residues. With 1 base clipped from V and 4 bases from J, the junction kept 4 bases outside the gene matches. Germline V CDR1 and CDR2: SGHVS, FQNEAQ. Written as DNA, the CDR3 is TGTGCCAGCAGCTTAGGGGCGGGAGGGGGAGAGACCCAGTACTTC. Translating it yields CASSLGAGGGETQYF.

This clone was seen a single time. The chain employs TRBV27 and TRBJ2-7; D not resolved. The CDR3 totals 14 residues. The germline V and J ends were trimmed by 5 bases and 0 bases, with 11 bases remaining between them. Germline CDR1 reads MNHEY; CDR2 reads SMNVEV (reference sequence). The CDR3 DNA reads as TGTGCCAGCAGTCCGGGTCCCTACTCCTACGAGCAGTACTTC. Residues: CASSPGPYSYEQYF.